This T cell receptor (beta chain) was obtained from a study of CD8+ T cells in alopecia areata. General study findings and limits: Normal-skin resident alphabeta T cells also appear among scalp sample sequences.

The trim removed 0 bases at V and 5 bases at J, leaving 6 bases unmatched. The CDR3 runs to 15 residues. Germline CDR1 is SQVTM and CDR2 is ANQGSEA. Documented treatment: oral pan-JAK inhibitor, 5-10 mg twice daily. Reverse transcription of extracted RNA yielded cDNA, which provided the sequencing template. Profiling relied on immunoSEQ multiplex PCR, and the TCRdb table lists in-frame clones only, not all of them. The table lists about 140,000 clones, around 82% of them singletons. With regard to this clone: Its specificity is not known.

V is TRBV29-1 and J is TRBJ2-5, with 10 bases lining up with TRBD1. The sequencing used CD8+ T cells sorted from blood, collected at week 4, from a patient treated with tofacitinib. This sequence originates from a human donor with alopecia areata. CDR3 residues: CSVEDRDRGPETQYF. As DNA, the CDR3 is TGCAGCGTTGAAGACCGGGACAGGGGCCCGGAGACCCAGTACTTC.